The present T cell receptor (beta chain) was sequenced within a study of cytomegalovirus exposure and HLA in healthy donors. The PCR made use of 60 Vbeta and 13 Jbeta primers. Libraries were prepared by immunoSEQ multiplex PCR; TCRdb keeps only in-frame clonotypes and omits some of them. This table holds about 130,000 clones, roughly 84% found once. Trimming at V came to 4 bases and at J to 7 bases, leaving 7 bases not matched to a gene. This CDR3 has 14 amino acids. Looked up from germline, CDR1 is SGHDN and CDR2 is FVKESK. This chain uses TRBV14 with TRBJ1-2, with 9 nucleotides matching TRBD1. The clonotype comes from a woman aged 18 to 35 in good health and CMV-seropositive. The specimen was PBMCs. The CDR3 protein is CASSPQGAVGGYTF. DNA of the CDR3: TGTGCCAGCAGCCCACAGGGGGCAGTGGGTGGCTACACCTTC.